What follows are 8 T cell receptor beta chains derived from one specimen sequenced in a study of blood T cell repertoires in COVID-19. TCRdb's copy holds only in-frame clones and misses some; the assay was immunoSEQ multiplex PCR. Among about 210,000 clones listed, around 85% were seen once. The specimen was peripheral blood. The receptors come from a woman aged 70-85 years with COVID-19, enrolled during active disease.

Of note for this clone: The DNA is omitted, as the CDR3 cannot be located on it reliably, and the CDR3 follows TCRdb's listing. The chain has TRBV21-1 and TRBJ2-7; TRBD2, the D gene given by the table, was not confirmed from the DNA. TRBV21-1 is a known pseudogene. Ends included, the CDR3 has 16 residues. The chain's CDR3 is CASNPLSVAEGAEQYF.

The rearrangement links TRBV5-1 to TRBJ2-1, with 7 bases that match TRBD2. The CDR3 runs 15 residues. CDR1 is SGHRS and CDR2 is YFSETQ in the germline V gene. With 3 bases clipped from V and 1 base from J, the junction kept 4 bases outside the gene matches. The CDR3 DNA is TGCGCCAGCAGCTATATAGCGGGTTCCTACAATGAGCAGTTCTTC. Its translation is CASSYIAGSYNEQFF. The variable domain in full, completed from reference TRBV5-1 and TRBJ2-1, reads KAGVTQTPRYLIKTRGQQVTLSCSPISGHRSVSWYQQTPGQGLQFLFEYFSETQRNKGNFPGRFSGRQFSNSRSEMNVSTLELGDSALYLCASSYIAGSYNEQFFGPGTRLTVL.

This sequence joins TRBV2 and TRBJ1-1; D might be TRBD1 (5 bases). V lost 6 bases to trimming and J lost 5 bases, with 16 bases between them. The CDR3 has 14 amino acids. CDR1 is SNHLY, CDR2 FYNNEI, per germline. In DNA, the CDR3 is TGTGCCAGCAGGAGACAGCCGCCAGGGACTGAAGCTTTCTTT. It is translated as CASRRQPPGTEAFF.

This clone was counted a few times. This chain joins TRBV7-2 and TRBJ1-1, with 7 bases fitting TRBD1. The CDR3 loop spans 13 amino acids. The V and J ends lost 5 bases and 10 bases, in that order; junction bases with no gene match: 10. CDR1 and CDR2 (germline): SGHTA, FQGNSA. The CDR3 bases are TGTGCCAGCAGCCTTGAGACAGGGAATGGAGCTTTCTTT. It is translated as CASSLETGNGAFF.

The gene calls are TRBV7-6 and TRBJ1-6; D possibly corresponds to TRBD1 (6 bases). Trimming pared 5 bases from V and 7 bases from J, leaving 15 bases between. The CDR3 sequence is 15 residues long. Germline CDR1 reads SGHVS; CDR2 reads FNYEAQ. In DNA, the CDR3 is TGTGCCAGCAGCCGATTGGACAGTCTAAATTCACCCCTCCACTTT. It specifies CASSRLDSLNSPLHF.

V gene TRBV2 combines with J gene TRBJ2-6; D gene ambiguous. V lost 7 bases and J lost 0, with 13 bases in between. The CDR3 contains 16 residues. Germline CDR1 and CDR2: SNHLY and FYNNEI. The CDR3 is CASTNRLSSGANVLTF. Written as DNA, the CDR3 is TGTGCCAGCACAAATCGCCTAAGCTCTGGGGCCAACGTCCTGACTTTC.

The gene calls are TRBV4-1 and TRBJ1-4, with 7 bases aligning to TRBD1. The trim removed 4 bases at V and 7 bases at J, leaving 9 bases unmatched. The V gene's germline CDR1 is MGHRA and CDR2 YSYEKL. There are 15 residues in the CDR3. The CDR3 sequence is CASSPRDSLFEKLFF. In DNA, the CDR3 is TGCGCCAGCAGCCCGAGGGACAGCCTGTTTGAAAAACTGTTTTTT.

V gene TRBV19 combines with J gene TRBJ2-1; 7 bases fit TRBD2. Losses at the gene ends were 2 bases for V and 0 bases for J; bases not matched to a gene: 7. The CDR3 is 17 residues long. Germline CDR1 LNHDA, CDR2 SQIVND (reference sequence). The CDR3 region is CASSIMGRESSYNEQFF. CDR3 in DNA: TGTGCCAGTAGTATAATGGGGCGGGAGAGCTCCTACAATGAGCAGTTCTTC. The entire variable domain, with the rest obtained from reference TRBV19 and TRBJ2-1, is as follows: DGGITQSPKYLFRKEGQNVTLSCEQNLNHDAMYWYRQDPGQGLRLIYYSQIVNDFQKGDIAEGYSVSREKKESFPLTVTSAQKNPTAFYLCASSIMGRESSYNEQFFGPGTRLTVL.